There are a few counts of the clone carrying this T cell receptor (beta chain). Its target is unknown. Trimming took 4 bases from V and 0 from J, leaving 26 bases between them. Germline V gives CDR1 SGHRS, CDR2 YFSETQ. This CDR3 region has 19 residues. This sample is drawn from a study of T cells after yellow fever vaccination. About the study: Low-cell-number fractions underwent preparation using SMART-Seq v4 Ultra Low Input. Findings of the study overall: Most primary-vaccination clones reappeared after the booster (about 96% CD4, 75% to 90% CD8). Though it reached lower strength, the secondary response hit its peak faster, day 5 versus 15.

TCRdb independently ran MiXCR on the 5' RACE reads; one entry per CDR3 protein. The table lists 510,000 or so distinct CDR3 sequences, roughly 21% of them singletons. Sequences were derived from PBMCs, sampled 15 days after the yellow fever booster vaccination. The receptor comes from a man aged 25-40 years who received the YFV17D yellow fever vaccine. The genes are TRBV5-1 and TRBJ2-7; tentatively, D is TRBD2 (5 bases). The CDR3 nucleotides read TGCGCCAGCAGCCAATACCGATGGGCGGGCACCCAGAGCTCCTACGAGCAGTACTTC. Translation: CASSQYRWAGTQSSYEQYF.